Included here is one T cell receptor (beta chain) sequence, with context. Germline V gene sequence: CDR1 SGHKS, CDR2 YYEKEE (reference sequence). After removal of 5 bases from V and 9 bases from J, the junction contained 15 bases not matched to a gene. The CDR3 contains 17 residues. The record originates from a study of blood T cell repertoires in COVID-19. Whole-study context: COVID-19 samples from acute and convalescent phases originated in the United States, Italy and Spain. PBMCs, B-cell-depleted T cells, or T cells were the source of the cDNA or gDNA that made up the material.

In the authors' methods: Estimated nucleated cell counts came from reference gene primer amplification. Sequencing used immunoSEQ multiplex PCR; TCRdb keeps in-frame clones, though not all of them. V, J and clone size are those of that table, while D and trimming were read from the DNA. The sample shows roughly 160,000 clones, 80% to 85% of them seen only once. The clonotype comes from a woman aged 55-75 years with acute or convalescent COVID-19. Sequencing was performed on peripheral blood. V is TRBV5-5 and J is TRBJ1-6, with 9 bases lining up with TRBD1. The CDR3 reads CASSSGTGPGEGSPLHF. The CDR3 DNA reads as TGTGCCAGCAGTTCCGGGACAGGGCCCGGAGAAGGTTCACCCCTCCACTTT.